The clone carrying this T cell receptor beta chain was counted many times. What it binds is not known. This sample is part of a study of T-cell reconstitution after alpha-beta-depleted transplantation in children. Study-wide results and limits: T cells produced anew were the main source of T-cell counts and diversity one year after transplant.

Preparation of the TCRbeta library used unique molecular identifiers. TCRdb re-analysed the PCR reads in MiXCR, keeping a single row per CDR3 protein. The sample carries around 240,000 distinct CDR3 sequences, roughly 7.7% recorded once. The specimen comprised PBMCs, mostly from graft donor cells, sampled 180 days after TCRalphabeta/CD19-depleted stem cell transplant. The clonotype originates from a male patient aged 10 to 17 who had a stem cell transplant for acute lymphoblastic leukemia, so the T cells may come from the graft donor.

The CDR3 loop reads CASRLAYNEQFF. CDR3 in DNA: TGTGCCAGCAGACTAGCCTACAATGAGCAGTTCTTC. The genes are TRBV27 and TRBJ2-1; D is possibly TRBD2 (5 bases). This CDR3 is 12 amino acids long. The germline V and J ends were trimmed by 6 bases and 2 bases, with 5 bases remaining between them. The germline V gene has CDR1 MNHEY and CDR2 SMNVEV (reference sequence).